This TCR beta chain was sequenced for a study of blood T cell repertoires in COVID-19. About the research overall: There were acute and convalescent COVID-19 samples, and they came from the United States, Italy and Spain.

Under the authors' procedure: Amplifying reference gene primers gave estimates of nucleated cell counts. Method: immunoSEQ multiplex PCR; TCRdb's copy keeps in-frame clones and lacks some. V and J calls and clone size are given by that table; D and trimming were obtained from the DNA. The sample carries a few hundred thousand clones, 85% recorded once. This CDR3 region has 17 residues. The genes are TRBV21-1 and TRBJ1-6. TRBV21-1 corresponds to a pseudogene. The clonotype was recovered from a woman younger than 35 with acute or convalescent COVID-19. Sample: peripheral blood. The CDR3 reads CANGVPGTGAGNSPLHF. The DNA for the CDR3 is TGTGCCAACGGGGTACCCGGGACCGGAGCGGGGAATTCACCCCTCCACTTT.